The 12 T cell receptor beta chains in this list originate from one sample, sequenced in a study of identifying expanded T cells in peripheral blood. Assay: immunoSEQ multiplex PCR; the TCRdb copy retains only in-frame clones and omits some. The repertoire holds about 110,000 clones, with approximately 90% as singletons. The sequencing input was blood. These receptors originate from a person between 18 and 69 years old in good health.

The gene calls are TRBV28 and TRBJ2-2; D not certain. Per germline, CDR1 MDHEN and CDR2 SYDVKM. The V end lost 3 bases, the J end lost 6 bases, and 5 bases lay between the germline ends. This CDR3 comprises 12 residues. The CDR3 DNA is TGTGCCAGCAGTTTTGTTTCCGGGGAGCTGTTTTTT. Its protein is CASSFVSGELFF.

The chain links TRBV5-5 to TRBJ2-5; D is ambiguous. Between the trimmed V and J ends, which lost 5 bases and 1 base, there was a span of 9 bases. The germline V gene encodes CDR1 SGHKS and CDR2 YYEKEE (reference sequence). This CDR3 comprises 13 residues. DNA of the CDR3: TGTGCCAGCAGTCGGGCCATCCAAGAGACCCAGTACTTC. Its translation is CASSRAIQETQYF.

The count of this clone is one. This sequence joins TRBV10-3 and TRBJ1-1; D remains unclear. The CDR3 totals 13 residues. The V and J ends lost 6 bases and 1 base respectively, with 9 bases between them. Germline CDR1 ENHRY, CDR2 SYGVKD. The CDR3: CAISDWENTEAFF. DNA of the CDR3: TGTGCCATCAGCGACTGGGAGAACACTGAAGCTTTCTTT.

This clone was counted only a few times. The chain links TRBV7-2 to TRBJ1-5, with unresolved D. V lost 5 bases, J lost 5 bases, and 13 bases lay in between. This CDR3 comprises 14 residues. Germline-derived CDR1 and CDR2 are SGHTA and FQGNSA. CDR3 nucleotides: TGTGCCAGCAGCCAGATACGGTGGGATCAGCCCCAGCATTTT. The encoded protein is CASSQIRWDQPQHF.

V gene TRBV19 combines with J gene TRBJ1-2; no definite D call. CDR1 and CDR2 (germline): LNHDA, SQIVND (reference sequence). V was shortened by 5 bases and J by 2 bases, with 15 bases between the two germline ends. CDR3 length: 15 residues. The CDR3 bases are TGTGCCAGTAGTGAATCCCATAACCTCAACTATGGCTACACCTTC. Translating it yields CASSESHNLNYGYTF.

In its sample, this clone ranks as medium-sized. The gene calls are TRBV10-3 and TRBJ2-7; D is unresolved. The CDR3 has 11 amino acids. Germline lookup yields CDR1 ENHRY and CDR2 SYGVKD. V was trimmed by 6 bases and J by 5 bases, leaving 8 bases between them. CDR3 in DNA: TGTGCCATCAGATCCCAGAACGAGCAGTACTTC. Its translation: CAIRSQNEQYF.

This chain links TRBV4-2 with TRBJ1-4; TRBD1 matches at 8 bases. The junction had 5 bases not matched to a gene; V was cut back by 2 bases and J by 0 bases. Germline V gives CDR1 LGHNA, CDR2 YNFKEQ. The CDR3 is 17 residues long. CDR3 sequence reads: CASSQTGGLATNEKLFF. DNA for the CDR3: TGTGCCAGCAGCCAAACAGGGGGTTTGGCAACTAATGAAAAACTGTTTTTT.

This sequence joins TRBV5-4 and TRBJ2-1; 10 nucleotides line up with TRBD1. V dropped 4 bases and J dropped 9; count of bases not matched to a gene: 7. The CDR3 sequence is 14 residues long. The germline CDR1 and CDR2 sequences are SGHNT and YYREEE (reference sequence). The CDR3 bases are TGTGCCAGCAGCATGACAGGGGGCTCGATTGAGCAGTTCTTC. It codes for CASSMTGGSIEQFF.

The V and J genes are TRBV7-7 and TRBJ2-4; D unresolved. Trimming shortened V by 1 base and J by 0 bases, and 10 bases separated the two germline ends. The CDR3 is made up of 16 amino acids. Germline loops: CDR1 SSHAT, CDR2 FNYEAQ (reference sequence). Here the CDR3 DNA reads TGTGCCAGCAGCTTAGAGGTAGTTCTAGCCAAAAACATTCAGTACTTC. Translation gives CASSLEVVLAKNIQYF.

J is TRBJ1-6 and V is TRBV5-1, with unresolved D. This CDR3 comprises 12 residues. Trimming took off 0 bases at V and 7 bases at J, with 2 bases between the two ends. The V gene's germline CDR1 is SGHRS and CDR2 YFSETQ. The CDR3 reads CASSLVNSPLHF. As DNA, the CDR3 is TGCGCCAGCAGCTTGGTAAATTCACCCCTCCACTTT.

J is TRBJ2-7 and V is TRBV7-6; a weak D match, TRBD1 (5 bases). The germline gives CDR1 SGHVS, CDR2 FNYEAQ. V was cut by 1 base and J by 2 bases, with 9 bases left in between. The CDR3 totals 14 residues. The CDR3 region is CASSLGGRAYEQYF. CDR3 bases: TGTGCCAGCAGCTTAGGGGGCAGAGCCTACGAGCAGTACTTC.

The V gene is TRBV27, the J gene TRBJ1-5, with a weak D call TRBD1 (5 bases). CDR3 length: 13 residues. The germline V and J ends were trimmed by 3 bases and 4 bases, with 7 bases remaining between them. Germline V lookup: CDR1 MNHEY, CDR2 SMNVEV (reference sequence). The CDR3 nucleotides are TGTGCCAGCAGTTTCAGGGTTAATCAGCCCCAGCATTTT. Protein: CASSFRVNQPQHF.